What follows are 20 T cell receptor beta chains derived from one specimen sequenced in a study of CD8 T cells in ankylosing spondylitis. Study conclusions and caveats: Blood from ankylosing spondylitis patients appeared to carry a characteristic eight-variant TCR beta motif.

Their cognate antigens are unknown. Each CDR3 protein gets one entry after TCRdb re-called the 5' RACE reads with MiXCR. The data hold 500,000 to 550,000 distinct CDR3 sequences, with over 9.5% observed a single time. Sequenced sample: blood, either unsorted or a sorted T cell fraction (not recorded which). The receptors derive from a male donor with ankylosing spondylitis.

This clonotype showed up just a few times. The chain links TRBV20-1 to TRBJ1-2; 9 nucleotides line up with TRBD1. J was trimmed by 2 bases and V by 6 bases; bases with no gene match: 10. Germline values: CDR1 DFQATT, CDR2 SNEGSKA (reference sequence). This CDR3 has 15 residues. Here the CDR3 reads CSAPLRDRVNYGYTF. The CDR3 region has the DNA TGCAGTGCGCCGCTCCGGGACAGGGTCAACTATGGCTACACCTTC.

This clonotype was observed many times. V and J are TRBV11-2 and TRBJ2-1, with D uncertain. Germline values: CDR1 SGHAT, CDR2 FQNNGV. The CDR3 length is 13 residues. V lost 0 bases and J 10 bases, leaving 10 bases between the germline ends. The CDR3 DNA reads as TGTGCCAGCAGCTTAGAAACTTCTCGAGAGCAGTTCTTC. Translation: CASSLETSREQFF.

This clonotype appeared many times. The gene calls are TRBV6-1 and TRBJ2-5, with 10 bases matching TRBD2. J was trimmed by 4 bases and V by 6 bases; bases with no gene match: 5. The germline gives CDR1 MNHNS, CDR2 SASEGT. The CDR3 length is 14 residues. The CDR3 spells CASSVRLAGETQYF. As DNA, the CDR3 is TGTGCCAGCAGCGTTCGACTAGCGGGAGAGACCCAGTACTTC.

The chain links TRBV19 to TRBJ1-5; tentatively, D is TRBD1 (6 bases). Germline V gene data show CDR1 as LNHDA and CDR2 as SQIVND (reference sequence). V lost 3 bases, J lost 2 bases, and 11 bases lay in between. CDR3 length equals 15 residues. CDR3 DNA: TGTGCCAGTAGTATGGAGGGGGTCGGCAATCAGCCCCAGCATTTT. Protein sequence: CASSMEGVGNQPQHF.

The sample holds many counts of this clonotype. The V and J genes are TRBV12-3 or TRBV12-4 and TRBJ2-3; D gene unclear. V gave up 5 bases and J gave up 2 bases, with 5 bases separating them. The length of the CDR3 is 12 residues. The CDR3, as DNA: TGTGCCAGCAGTCCCGTCACAGATACGCAGTATTTT. Translating gives CASSPVTDTQYF.

The chain employs TRBV5-1 and TRBJ2-2; the D gene is possibly TRBD1 (6 bases). The V end was cut by 1 base, the J end by 0 bases, with 10 bases between. The V gene's germline CDR1 is SGHRS and CDR2 YFSETQ. The CDR3 loop spans 16 amino acids. The CDR3: CASSLFGTTNTGELFF. The DNA of the CDR3 is TGCGCCAGCAGCTTGTTTGGGACAACGAACACCGGGGAGCTGTTTTTT.

This chain connects TRBV20-1 to TRBJ2-3; D not resolved. CDR1 is DFQATT and CDR2 is SNEGSKA in the germline V gene (reference sequence). The V gene lost 6 bases and the J gene lost 4 bases, with 14 bases spanning the gap. This CDR3 comprises 13 residues. The CDR3 sequence is CSAFGKGPDTQYF. CDR3 coding DNA: TGCAGTGCGTTCGGCAAGGGCCCAGATACGCAGTATTTT.

The rearrangement links TRBV29-1 to TRBJ2-3; D perhaps matches TRBD2 (5 bases). The CDR3 covers 13 residues. CDR1 and CDR2 (germline): SQVTM, ANQGSEA. V shed 4 bases and J shed 2 bases, with 10 bases lying between them. The CDR3 nucleotides are TGCAGCGTTGCCGGGGAAGACACAGATACGCAGTATTTT. This gives the protein CSVAGEDTDTQYF.

This clonotype has a handful of counts. The chain employs TRBV5-1 and TRBJ2-1; 7 bases are a match to TRBD2. Germline V lookup: CDR1 SGHRS, CDR2 YFSETQ. Losses at the gene ends were 5 bases for V and 1 base for J; bases not matched to a gene: 12. The CDR3 is made up of 17 amino acids. CDR3 loop: CASRPDGTTYSYNEQFF. CDR3 nucleotides: TGCGCCAGCAGGCCGGACGGGACTACCTATTCCTACAATGAGCAGTTCTTC.

CDR3 DNA sequence: TGCGCCAGCAGTGAGTCTAGCGGGAGCCATGAGCAGTTCTTC. Its translation is CASSESSGSHEQFF. The rearrangement uses TRBV10-1 and TRBJ2-1; TRBD2 matches at 9 bases. The CDR3 extends over 14 amino acids. Germline V gives CDR1 WNHNN, CDR2 SYGVQD (reference sequence). Unmatched junction bases numbered 2, after V lost 0 bases and J lost 8 bases.

The chain carries TRBV7-8 and TRBJ2-7, with 10 bases identical to TRBD2. The germline V gene encodes CDR1 SGHVS and CDR2 FQNEAQ. Unmatched junction bases numbered 6, after V lost 5 bases and J lost 2 bases. The CDR3 sequence is 15 residues long. The CDR3 coding sequence is TGTGCCAGCAGCGACGGACTAGCGGCTACCTACGAGCAGTACGTC. This codes for CASSDGLAATYEQYV.

The V gene is TRBV5-5, the J gene TRBJ1-2, with 9 bases that match TRBD1. With V trimmed by 0 bases and J by 6 bases, 3 bases remained unmatched. Germline values: CDR1 SGHKS, CDR2 YYEKEE (reference sequence). There are 14 residues in the CDR3. This CDR3 reads CASSLEGTGHGYTF. For the CDR3, the DNA is TGTGCCAGCAGCTTGGAGGGGACAGGGCATGGCTACACCTTC.

This clonotype was seen more than once but under ten times. The chain links TRBV3-1 to TRBJ1-1; D not certain. Germline values: CDR1 LGHDT, CDR2 YNNKEL (reference sequence). The length of the CDR3 is 15 residues. V was cut by 1 base and J by 1 base, with 10 bases left in between. Here the CDR3 reads CASSQAYGKNTEAFF. CDR3 bases: TGTGCCAGCAGCCAAGCCTATGGCAAGAACACTGAAGCTTTCTTT. Full variable domain (missing parts from reference TRBV3-1 and TRBJ1-1): DTAVSQTPKYLVTQMGNDKSIKCEQNLGHDTMYWYKQDSKKFLKIMFSYNNKELIINETVPNRFSPKSPDKAHLNLHINSLELGDSAVYFCASSQAYGKNTEAFFGQGTRLTVV.

This clonotype was seen a few times. V is TRBV12-3 or TRBV12-4 and J is TRBJ1-4; possible D gene TRBD1, 6 bases. V was trimmed by 3 bases and J by 7 bases, leaving 15 bases between them. The CDR3 loop spans 15 amino acids. The CDR3 DNA follows: TGTGCCAGCAGTTTCGTCACAGGGTTTGGTGAAAAACTGTTTTTT. Amino acids: CASSFVTGFGEKLFF.

This clonotype was detected only a few times. The gene calls are TRBV2 and TRBJ1-2; D uncertain. Trimming took 6 bases from V and 0 from J, leaving 11 bases between them. The CDR3 runs to 14 residues. The germline V gene has CDR1 SNHLY and CDR2 FYNNEI. The CDR3 DNA reads TGTGCCAGCAGGTCACAGAGATCTAACTATGGCTACACCTTC. It encodes CASRSQRSNYGYTF.

This clonotype showed up just a few times. The gene calls are TRBV10-3 and TRBJ2-1, with a tentative D call TRBD1 (5 bases). CDR3 length: 18 amino acids. Looked up from germline, CDR1 is ENHRY and CDR2 is SYGVKD. The germline V and J ends were trimmed by 3 bases and 0 bases, with 18 bases remaining between them. The CDR3 bases are TGTGCCATCAGTGAAAGCCAGGGTTTCGAGAGCTCCTACAATGAGCAGTTCTTC. Translating gives CAISESQGFESSYNEQFF.

This chain links TRBV11-2 with TRBJ2-1, with 7 bases aligning to TRBD1. V shed 3 bases and J 8 bases; nucleotides not matched to a gene: 10. Germline loops: CDR1 SGHAT, CDR2 FQNNGV. This CDR3 region has 15 residues. The CDR3 spells CASSLDRFGIDEQFF. CDR3 sequence (DNA): TGTGCCAGCAGCTTGGACAGGTTCGGGATCGATGAGCAGTTCTTC.

This clonotype was seen only a few times. The V gene is TRBV28, the J gene TRBJ2-3, with 9 bases identical to TRBD2. CDR1 and CDR2 from the germline V gene are MDHEN and SYDVKM. With V trimmed by 6 bases and J by 5 bases, 6 bases remained unmatched. The CDR3 is 14 amino acids. The CDR3 DNA reads TGTGCCAGCAGGCGTGGAGCGGGGGGAGATACGCAGTATTTT. Its translation: CASRRGAGGDTQYF.

This clonotype appeared many times. The chain recombines TRBV10-2 with TRBJ2-1, with 8 bases fitting TRBD2. V lost 0 bases and J lost 8; bases outside the gene matches: 6. Germline V gene lookup returns CDR1 WSHSY and CDR2 SAAADI. The CDR3 has 15 amino acids. CDR3 residues: CASSESGLVGDEQFF. The CDR3 coding sequence is TGCGCCAGCAGTGAGTCGGGACTAGTTGGGGATGAGCAGTTCTTC.

This clonotype was detected many times. The chain joins TRBV2 to TRBJ2-3; D ambiguous. The germline CDR1 and CDR2 sequences are SNHLY and FYNNEI. Trimming took off 3 bases at V and 2 bases at J, with 9 bases between the two ends. CDR3 length: 14 amino acids. The DNA of the CDR3 is TGTGCCAGCAGTGATACGTGGATCACAGATACGCAGTATTTT. This encodes CASSDTWITDTQYF.